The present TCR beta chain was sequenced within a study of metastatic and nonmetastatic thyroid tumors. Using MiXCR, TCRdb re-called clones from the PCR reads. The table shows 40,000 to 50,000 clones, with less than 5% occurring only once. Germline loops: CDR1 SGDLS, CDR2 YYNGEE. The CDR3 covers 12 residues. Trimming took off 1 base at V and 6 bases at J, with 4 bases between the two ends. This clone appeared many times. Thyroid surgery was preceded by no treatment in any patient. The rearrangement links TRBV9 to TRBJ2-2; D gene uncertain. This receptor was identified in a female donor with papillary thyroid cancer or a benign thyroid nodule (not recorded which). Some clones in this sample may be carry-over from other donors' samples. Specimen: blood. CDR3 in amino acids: CASSVSSGELFF. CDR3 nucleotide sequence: TGTGCCAGCAGCGTAAGCTCCGGGGAGCTGTTTTTT.